These T cell receptor beta chains were read from a single sample in a study of cytomegalovirus exposure and HLA in healthy donors. TCRdb's copy holds only in-frame clones and misses some; the assay was immunoSEQ multiplex PCR. The sample includes about 180,000 clones, around three quarters of them seen just once. The sample consisted of PBMCs. The receptors here all came from a woman aged 25 to 39 in good health and CMV-seropositive. Each CDR3 is given with its conserved first and last residue. Where a row states a size, it is once, few, many or the class of an expanded clone; other rows omit it.

v_gene | abundance | CDR3aa
TRBV4-3 | NA | CASSAHRDTSTQYF
TRBV11-2 | NA | CASSYSAGQGNEQYF
TRBV29-1 | NA | CSVEAGGETQYF
TRBV6-6 | NA | CASSYSTASYEQYF
TRBV5-8 | once | CASSTGQGGNQPQHF
TRBV10-2 | NA | CASSESAGTRTYNEQFF
TRBV7-8 | NA | CASSLPQGIGNTIYF
TRBV5-1 | once | CASSLDSTSTNEKLFF
TRBV9 | NA | CASSVAGVPNTEAFF
TRBV2 | NA | CASSEAPEGPQHF
TRBV7-9 | NA | CASSAPRQVGGYTF
TRBV28 | NA | CASSSPGGAYEQYF
TRBV29-1 | NA | CSAAAGQNYGYTF
TRBV5-1 | NA | CASSGAGYGYTF
TRBV11-3 | NA | CASSFRDRGREKLFF
TRBV6-5 | NA | CASSYSVVEQAFF
TRBV28 | once | CASSPTGGVTDTQYF
TRBV5-1 | NA | CASSLGLEDEQYF
TRBV4-2 | NA | CASSQEGGGQVISYEQYF
TRBV2 | NA | CASVSGQAYEQYF
TRBV23-1 | NA | CASSQALTRNTEAFF
TRBV5-5 | once | CASSSGGSGGAYNEQFF
TRBV19 | NA | CASSGTGGGQPQHF
TRBV10-2 | NA | CASRNSGGAMYEQYF
TRBV29-1 | NA | CSVPTGSYGYTF
TRBV28 | NA | CASSRDRVNQPQHF
TRBV11-2 | NA | CASSLRASGGASTDTQYF
TRBV4-1 | NA | CASSRGLAGGLTKNIQYF
TRBV28 | NA | CASSLTLGREEGYTF